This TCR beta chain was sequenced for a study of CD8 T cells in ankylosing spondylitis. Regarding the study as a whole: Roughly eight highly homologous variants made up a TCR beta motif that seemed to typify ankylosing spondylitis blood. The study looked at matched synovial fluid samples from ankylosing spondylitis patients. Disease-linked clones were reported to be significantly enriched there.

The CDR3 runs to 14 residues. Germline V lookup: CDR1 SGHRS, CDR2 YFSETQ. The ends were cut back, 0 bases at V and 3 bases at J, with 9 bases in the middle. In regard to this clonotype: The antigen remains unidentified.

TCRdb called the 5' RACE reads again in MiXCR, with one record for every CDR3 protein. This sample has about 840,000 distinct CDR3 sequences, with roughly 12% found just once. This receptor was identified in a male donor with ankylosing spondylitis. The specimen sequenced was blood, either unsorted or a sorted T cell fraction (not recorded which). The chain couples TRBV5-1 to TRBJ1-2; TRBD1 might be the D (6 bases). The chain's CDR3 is CASSLGGPDYGYTF. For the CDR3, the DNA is TGCGCCAGCAGCTTGGGGGGGCCCGACTATGGCTACACCTTC.